One and the same sample provided the 22 T cell receptor beta chains below, sequenced in a study of blood T cells in healthy people across ages. It was with a sample-barcoded 5' primer and a J-beta primer mix that a second PCR of roughly 7 to 12 cycles was run. TCRdb re-derived calls from the 5' RACE reads in MiXCR, one entry per CDR3 protein. The table lists 1.5 million to 2 million distinct CDR3 sequences, about 32% of them singletons. Sequencing input: blood. Receptors were obtained from a woman under 40 in good health.

Details on this clonotype: Since the CDR3 does not end with the conserved phenylalanine or tryptophan, this likely comes from a read error. The chain links TRBV6-5 to TRBJ1-1, with D uncertain. CDR3 length: 14 residues. V was trimmed by 6 bases and J by 0 bases, leaving 11 bases between them. Germline CDR1 reads MNHEY; CDR2 reads SVGAGI. DNA for the CDR3: TGTGCCAGCAGAAGAGGGAGCATGAACACTGAAGCTTTCTTG. This gives the protein CASRRGSMNTEAFL.

This chain links TRBV20-1 with TRBJ2-1, with D uncertain. This CDR3 comprises 14 residues. V dropped 4 bases and J dropped 5 bases, with 15 bases sitting between them. CDR1 is DFQATT and CDR2 is SNEGSKA in the germline V gene (reference sequence). CDR3 region: CSATTLSTNNEQFF. CDR3 nucleotides: TGCAGTGCTACAACATTGAGTACCAACAATGAGCAGTTCTTC.

J is TRBJ2-2 and V is TRBV10-3; D is possibly TRBD1 or TRBD2 (6 bases each). CDR3 length: 14 residues. Trimming left V 10 bases short and J 6 bases short, with 18 bases between. The germline V gene encodes CDR1 ENHRY and CDR2 SYGVKD. The CDR3 is CATAGQSTAGELFF. In DNA, the CDR3 is TGTGCCACCGCGGGACAATCCACGGCCGGGGAGCTGTTTTTT.

This chain connects TRBV20-1 to TRBJ1-5; perhaps TRBD1 as D (6 bases). This CDR3 spans 16 amino acids. Trimming took off 0 bases at V and 2 bases at J, with 14 bases between the two ends. CDR1 and CDR2 (germline): DFQATT, SNEGSKA (reference sequence). CDR3 coding DNA: TGCAGTGCTAGAGACCCGAACCGACAGGGCAATCAGCCCCAGCATTTT. It yields the protein CSARDPNRQGNQPQHF.

The chain employs TRBV20-1 and TRBJ1-1; D is ambiguous. CDR3 length: 11 amino acids. The germline gives CDR1 DFQATT, CDR2 SNEGSKA (reference sequence). With 3 bases removed from V and 8 bases from J, the gap between germline ends came to 10 bases. The CDR3 loop reads CSASEPEEAFF. The DNA for the CDR3 is TGCAGTGCTAGTGAGCCCGAGGAAGCTTTCTTT.

The CDR3 DNA reads TGTGCCAGCAGCCCACAAAGGTGGGAGGTACTAAGCTCCTACGAGCAGTACTTC. Translating it yields CASSPQRWEVLSSYEQYF. The V call is TRBV6-1, the J call TRBJ2-7, with TRBD2 as a possible D gene (6 bases). V lost 6 bases and J lost 0, with 24 bases in between. The CDR3 consists of 18 residues. From germline, CDR1 is MNHNS and CDR2 SASEGT.

This clonotype was seen ten or more times. The V gene is TRBV5-1, the J gene TRBJ1-4, with D possibly being TRBD1 (6 bases). Trimming stripped 4 bases from V and 2 bases from J, with 24 bases between. Germline V CDR1 and CDR2: SGHRS, YFSETQ. The CDR3 is 19 residues long. The CDR3 region is CASSGLARGGPSTNEKLFF. In DNA form, the CDR3 reads TGCGCCAGCAGCGGCCTAGCTCGTGGGGGGCCGAGTACTAATGAAAAACTGTTTTTT.

V gene TRBV6-4 combines with J gene TRBJ1-1; 8 nucleotides line up with TRBD1. V was pared by 6 bases and J by 1 base, with 4 bases of the junction left unmatched. The germline V gene has CDR1 MRHNA and CDR2 SNTAGT. The CDR3 extends over 14 amino acids. The CDR3 nucleotides are TGTGCCAGCAGCGCAGGGGGCAGGAACACTGAAGCTTTCTTT. Translating gives CASSAGGRNTEAFF.

The chain recombines TRBV28 with TRBJ2-5, with 9 bases aligning to TRBD1. The CDR3 has 16 residues. With 2 bases clipped from V and 3 bases from J, the junction kept 7 bases outside the gene matches. Germline V gives CDR1 MDHEN, CDR2 SYDVKM. The CDR3 region has the DNA TGTGCCAGCAGTTTAATCGACAGGGGGGAGGAAGAGACCCAGTACTTC. This codes for CASSLIDRGEEETQYF.

This sequence joins TRBV19 and TRBJ2-7, with D unresolved. The J call may not be correct, given that the DNA end is closer to TRBJ2-1. This CDR3 has 15 residues. Germline loops: CDR1 LNHDA, CDR2 SQIVND (reference sequence). In nucleotides, the CDR3 is TGTGCCAGTAGTCAAGGGCGTTTTTCTTACAATGAGCAGTTCTTC. Translated, it gives CASSQGRFSYNEQFF.

The rearrangement links TRBV12-3 or TRBV12-4 to TRBJ2-1; maybe TRBD1 (5 bases). The CDR3 covers 12 residues. V shed 5 bases and J shed 7 bases, with 9 bases lying between them. Written as DNA, the CDR3 is TGTGCCAGCAGTGCCAGGGTAAATGAGCAGTTCTTC. It encodes CASSARVNEQFF.

This clonotype occurred many times. The rearrangement uses TRBV12-3 or TRBV12-4 and TRBJ2-1; 13 nucleotides match TRBD2. This CDR3 has 15 residues. V trimming: 6 bases; J trimming: 6 bases; junction bases outside the gene matches: 5. CDR3 protein: CASSSLAGGFNEQFF. CDR3 DNA: TGTGCCAGCAGCTCACTAGCGGGGGGGTTCAATGAGCAGTTCTTC.

The chain joins TRBV12-3 or TRBV12-4 to TRBJ2-6; D not resolved. The V gene lost 0 bases and the J gene lost 0 bases, with 9 bases spanning the gap. The CDR3 consists of 17 residues. In nucleotides, the CDR3 is TGTGCCAGCAGTTTAGCTCAGAGCCCCTCTGGGGCCAACGTCCTGACTTTC. Encoded protein: CASSLAQSPSGANVLTF.

The rearrangement uses TRBV3-1 and TRBJ2-1, with D possibly being TRBD1 (6 bases). This CDR3 is 11 amino acids long. Between the trimmed V and J ends, which lost 9 bases and 6 bases, there was a span of 9 bases. Germline-derived CDR1 and CDR2 are LGHDT and YNNKEL (reference sequence). In nucleotides, the CDR3 is TGTGCCAGTACAGGGAGCAATGAGCAGTTCTTC. Translated, it gives CASTGSNEQFF.

At least ten counts were recorded for this clonotype. The chain uses TRBV6-2 or TRBV6-3 and TRBJ2-3; 9 bases align to TRBD2. The trim removed 8 bases at V and 0 bases at J, leaving 15 bases unmatched. CDR3 length: 18 amino acids. Germline V gene data show CDR1 as MNHEY and CDR2 as SVGEGT. Here the CDR3 DNA reads TGTGCCAGCCACCTTTTAGCGGGGGAGTCTTCTAGCACAGATACGCAGTATTTT. Translation gives CASHLLAGESSSTDTQYF.

The genes are TRBV18 and TRBJ1-2; D is possibly TRBD1 (5 bases). CDR1 KGHSH and CDR2 LQKENI come from the germline V gene. This CDR3 has 15 residues. V dropped 0 bases and J dropped 0 bases, with 8 bases sitting between them. CDR3 sequence reads: CASSPPTVANYGYTF. CDR3 bases: TGTGCCAGCTCACCACCGACAGTAGCTAACTATGGCTACACCTTC.

This clonotype was seen a handful of times. This sequence joins TRBV6-2 or TRBV6-3 and TRBJ1-5; maybe TRBD1 (6 bases). The CDR3 loop spans 14 amino acids. Trimming pared 10 bases from V and 0 bases from J, leaving 13 bases between. Per the germline V gene, CDR1 is MNHEY and CDR2 is SVGEGT. CDR3 nucleotide sequence: TGTGCCACCTCGGGACACAATAGCAATCAGCCCCAGCATTTT. Protein product: CATSGHNSNQPQHF.

V usage is TRBV12-5 and J usage is TRBJ2-7; D is possibly TRBD1 (6 bases). CDR1 LGHNT and CDR2 FRNRAP come from the germline V gene. V lost 0 bases and J 2 bases, leaving 8 bases between the germline ends. The CDR3 totals 14 residues. The CDR3 region is CASGLVDRPYEQYF. In DNA form, the CDR3 reads TGTGCTAGTGGTTTGGTCGACAGGCCCTACGAGCAGTACTTC.

The genes are TRBV5-1 and TRBJ1-2, with D maybe TRBD1 (6 bases). CDR3 length: 14 amino acids. Germline values: CDR1 SGHRS, CDR2 YFSETQ. Trimming took off 5 bases at V and 6 bases at J, with 17 bases between the two ends. The CDR3 loop is CASRLRGQGDGYTF. CDR3 nucleotides: TGCGCCAGCAGACTCAGGGGCCAAGGGGATGGCTACACCTTC. The whole variable domain, filled in from reference TRBV5-1 and TRBJ1-2, reads KAGVTQTPRYLIKTRGQQVTLSCSPISGHRSVSWYQQTPGQGLQFLFEYFSETQRNKGNFPGRFSGRQFSNSRSEMNVSTLELGDSALYLCASRLRGQGDGYTFGSGTRLTVV.

This clonotype occurred a few times. This chain links TRBV29-1 with TRBJ2-1, with 11 bases that match TRBD2. The DNA end lines up better with TRBJ2-7; the J call may be wrong. Looked up from germline, CDR1 is SQVTM and CDR2 is ANQGSEA. There are 18 residues in the CDR3. CDR3 sequence: CSVEKSGSGGASYNKQYF. The CDR3, as DNA: TGCAGCGTTGAAAAATCCGGTAGCGGGGGGGCCTCCTACAATAAGCAGTACTTC.

J is TRBJ2-1 and V is TRBV28; 8 bases map to TRBD1. This CDR3 region has 17 residues. Germline assignment: CDR1 MDHEN and CDR2 SYDVKM. The ends lost 5 bases at V and 1 base at J; junction bases unmatched: 10. Here the CDR3 DNA reads TGTGCCAGCAGTCGCTATCAGGGGGCGTCTTCCTACAATGAGCAGTTCTTC. Residues: CASSRYQGASSYNEQFF.

Comments on this clonotype: A much larger clone sits a single nucleotide away, making a read error possible. Written as DNA, the CDR3 is TGCAGTGCTAGCGGGGAACGCTACGAGCAGTACTTC. Translating gives CSASGERYEQYF. The chain carries TRBV20-1 and TRBJ2-7, with a weak D call TRBD2 (5 bases). The CDR3 extends over 12 amino acids. Germline CDR1 DFQATT, CDR2 SNEGSKA (reference sequence). Trimming shortened V by 3 bases and J by 3 bases, and 9 bases separated the two germline ends.